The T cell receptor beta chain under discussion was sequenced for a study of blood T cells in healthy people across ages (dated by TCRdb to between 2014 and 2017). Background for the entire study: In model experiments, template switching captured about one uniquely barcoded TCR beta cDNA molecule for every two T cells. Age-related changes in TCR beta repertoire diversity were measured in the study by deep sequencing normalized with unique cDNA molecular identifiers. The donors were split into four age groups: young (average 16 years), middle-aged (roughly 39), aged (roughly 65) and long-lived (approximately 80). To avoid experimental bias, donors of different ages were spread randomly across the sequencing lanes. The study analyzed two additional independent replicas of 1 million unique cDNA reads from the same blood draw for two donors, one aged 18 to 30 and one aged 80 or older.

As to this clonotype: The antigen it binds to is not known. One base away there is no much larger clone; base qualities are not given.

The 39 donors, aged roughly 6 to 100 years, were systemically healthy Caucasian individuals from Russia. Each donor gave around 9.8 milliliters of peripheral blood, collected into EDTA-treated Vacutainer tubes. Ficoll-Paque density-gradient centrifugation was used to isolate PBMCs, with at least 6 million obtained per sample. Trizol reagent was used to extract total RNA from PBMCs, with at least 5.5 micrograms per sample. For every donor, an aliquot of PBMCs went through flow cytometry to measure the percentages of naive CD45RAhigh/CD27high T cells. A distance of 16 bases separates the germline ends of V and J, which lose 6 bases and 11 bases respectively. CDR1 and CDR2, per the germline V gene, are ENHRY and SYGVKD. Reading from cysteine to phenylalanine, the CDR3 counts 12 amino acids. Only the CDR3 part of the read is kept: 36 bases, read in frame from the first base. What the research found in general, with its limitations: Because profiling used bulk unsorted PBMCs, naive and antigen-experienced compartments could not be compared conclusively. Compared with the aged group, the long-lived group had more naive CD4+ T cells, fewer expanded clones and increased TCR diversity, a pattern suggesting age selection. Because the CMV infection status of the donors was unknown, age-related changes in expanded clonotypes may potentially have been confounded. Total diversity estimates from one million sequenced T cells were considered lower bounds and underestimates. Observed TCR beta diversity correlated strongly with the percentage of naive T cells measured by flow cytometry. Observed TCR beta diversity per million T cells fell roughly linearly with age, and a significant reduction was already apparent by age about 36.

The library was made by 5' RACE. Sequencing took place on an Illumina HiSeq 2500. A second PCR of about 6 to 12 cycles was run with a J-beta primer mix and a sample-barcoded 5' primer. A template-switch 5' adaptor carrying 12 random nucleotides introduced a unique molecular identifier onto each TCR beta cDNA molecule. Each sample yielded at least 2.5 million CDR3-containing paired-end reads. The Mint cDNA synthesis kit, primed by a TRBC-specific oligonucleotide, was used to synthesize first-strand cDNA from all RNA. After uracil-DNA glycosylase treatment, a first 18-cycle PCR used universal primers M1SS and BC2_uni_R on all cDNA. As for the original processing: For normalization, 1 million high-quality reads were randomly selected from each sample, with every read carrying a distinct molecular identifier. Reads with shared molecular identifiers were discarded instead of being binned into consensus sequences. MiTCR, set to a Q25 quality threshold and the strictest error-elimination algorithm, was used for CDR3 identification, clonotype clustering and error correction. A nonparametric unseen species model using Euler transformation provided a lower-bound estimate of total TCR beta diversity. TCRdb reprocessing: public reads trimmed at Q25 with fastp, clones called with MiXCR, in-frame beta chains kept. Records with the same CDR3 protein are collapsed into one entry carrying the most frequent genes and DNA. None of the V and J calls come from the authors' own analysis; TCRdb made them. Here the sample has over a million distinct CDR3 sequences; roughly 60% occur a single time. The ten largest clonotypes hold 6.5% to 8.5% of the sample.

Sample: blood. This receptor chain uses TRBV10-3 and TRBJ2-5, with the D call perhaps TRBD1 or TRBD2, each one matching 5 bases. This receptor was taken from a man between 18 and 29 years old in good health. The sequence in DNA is TGTGCCATCAGAGGGACGTTGCAACAGCAGTACTTC. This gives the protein CAIRGTLQQQYF.